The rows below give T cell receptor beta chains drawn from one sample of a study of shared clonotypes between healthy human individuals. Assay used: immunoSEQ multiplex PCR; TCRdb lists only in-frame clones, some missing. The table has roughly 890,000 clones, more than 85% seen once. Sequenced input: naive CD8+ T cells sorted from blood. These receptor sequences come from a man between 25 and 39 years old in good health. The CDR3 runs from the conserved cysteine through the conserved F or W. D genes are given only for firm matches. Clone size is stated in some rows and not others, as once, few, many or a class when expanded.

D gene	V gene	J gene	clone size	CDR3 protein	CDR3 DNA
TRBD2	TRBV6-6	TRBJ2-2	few	CASGGTSDNTGELFF	TGTGCCAGCGGGGGGACTAGCGACAACACCGGGGAGCTGTTTTTT
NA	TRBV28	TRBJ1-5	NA	CASTSGQTVSEPQHF	TGTGCCAGCACCTCAGGACAGACAGTATCAGAGCCCCAGCATTTT
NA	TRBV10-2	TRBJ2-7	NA	CASSVGDLFHEQYF	TGCGCCAGCAGTGTGGGGGACCTCTTCCACGAGCAGTACTTC
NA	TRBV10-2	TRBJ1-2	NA	CASSTKPDAGYGYTF	TGCGCCAGCAGTACGAAGCCGGACGCAGGCTATGGCTACACCTTC
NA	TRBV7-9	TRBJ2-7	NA	CASSPRAGQFSSYEQYF	TGTGCCAGCAGCCCCCGGGCGGGACAGTTTAGCTCCTACGAGCAGTACTTC
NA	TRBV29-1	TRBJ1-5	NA	CSVRTGQDQPQHF	TGCAGCGTACGGACGGGCCAAGATCAGCCCCAGCATTTT
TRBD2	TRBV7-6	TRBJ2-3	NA	CASSLLAEPNTDTQYF	TGTGCCAGCAGCCTCCTAGCGGAACCAAACACAGATACGCAGTATTTT
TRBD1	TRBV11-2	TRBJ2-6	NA	CASSQRTGAAGVLTF	TGTGCCAGCAGCCAGAGGACAGGGGCCGCGGGCGTCCTGACTTTC
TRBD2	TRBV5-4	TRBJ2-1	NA	CASSLASGIYNEQFF	TGTGCCAGCAGCTTGGCTAGCGGGATATACAATGAGCAGTTCTTC
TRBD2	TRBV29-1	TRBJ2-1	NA	CSVEDHVGGGRAENEQFF	TGCAGCGTTGAAGATCATGTTGGTGGCGGGAGGGCAGAGAATGAGCAGTTCTTC
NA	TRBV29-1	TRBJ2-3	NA	CSVNREADTQYF	TGCAGCGTAAACAGGGAGGCGGATACGCAGTATTTT
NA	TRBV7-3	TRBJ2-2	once	CASSLLAGELFF	TGTGCCAGCAGCTTGCTGGCCGGGGAGCTGTTTTTT
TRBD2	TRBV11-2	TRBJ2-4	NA	CASSLDGLAEAIAKNIQYF	TGTGCCAGCAGCTTAGATGGACTAGCGGAAGCTATAGCCAAAAACATTCAGTACTTC
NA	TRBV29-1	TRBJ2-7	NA	CSVSYTAYEQYF	TGCAGCGTGTCCTATACTGCCTACGAGCAGTACTTC
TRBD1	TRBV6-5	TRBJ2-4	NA	CASSDRGAKNIQYF	TGTGCCAGCAGTGACAGGGGAGCCAAAAACATTCAGTACTTC
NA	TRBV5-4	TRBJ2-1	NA	CASSFGGIGIGEQFF	TGTGCCAGCAGCTTCGGTGGAATTGGGATAGGAGAGCAGTTCTTC
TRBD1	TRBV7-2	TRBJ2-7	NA	CASSWTGNGEQYF	TGTGCCAGCAGCTGGACAGGGAATGGCGAGCAGTACTTC
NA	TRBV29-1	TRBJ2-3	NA	CSVAGTSTDTQYF	TGCAGCGTTGCCGGGACTAGCACAGATACGCAGTATTTT
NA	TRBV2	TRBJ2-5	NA	CASGPIETQYF	TGTGCCAGCGGGCCAATAGAGACCCAGTACTTC
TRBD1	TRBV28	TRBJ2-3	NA	CASSLGGQASTDTQYF	TGTGCCAGCAGTTTGGGGGGACAGGCAAGCACAGATACGCAGTATTTT
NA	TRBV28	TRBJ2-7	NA	CASSLAGYEQYF	TGTGCCAGCAGTTTAGCCGGTTACGAGCAGTACTTC
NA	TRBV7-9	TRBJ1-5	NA	CASRKNSNQPQHF	TGTGCCAGCAGAAAGAATAGCAATCAGCCCCAGCATTTT
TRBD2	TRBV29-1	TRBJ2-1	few	CSVGLADYNEQFF	TGCAGCGTTGGGCTAGCGGATTACAATGAGCAGTTCTTC
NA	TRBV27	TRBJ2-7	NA	CASSFGSLYEQYF	TGTGCCAGCAGTTTTGGCAGCCTTTACGAGCAGTACTTC
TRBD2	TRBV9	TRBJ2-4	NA	CASSGGLAALAKNIQYF	TGTGCCAGCAGCGGGGGACTAGCGGCTCTAGCCAAAAACATTCAGTACTTC
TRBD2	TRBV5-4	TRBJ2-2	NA	CASSLDLLAGDTGELFF	TGTGCCAGCAGCTTGGATTTATTAGCGGGAGACACCGGGGAGCTGTTTTTT
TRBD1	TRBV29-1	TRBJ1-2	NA	CSTLGGDSYGYTF	TGCAGCACTTTAGGGGGGGACAGCTATGGCTACACCTTC
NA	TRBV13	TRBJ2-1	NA	CASSLGGDSYNEQFF	TGTGCCAGCAGCTTAGGCGGGGACTCCTACAATGAGCAGTTCTTC
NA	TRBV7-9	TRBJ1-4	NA	CASSHQRGTTNEKLFF	TGTGCCAGCAGCCACCAACGGGGGACAACTAATGAAAAACTGTTTTTT
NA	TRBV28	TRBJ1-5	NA	CASRPVGMGQPQHF	TGTGCCAGCAGGCCCGTTGGGATGGGGCAGCCCCAGCATTTT
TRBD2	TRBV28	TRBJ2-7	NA	CASSLGLAGDYEQYF	TGTGCCAGCAGCCTCGGACTAGCGGGAGATTACGAGCAGTACTTC
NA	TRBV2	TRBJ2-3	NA	CASSRLSGESTDTQYF	TGTGCCAGCAGTCGGCTTAGCGGAGAAAGCACAGATACGCAGTATTTT
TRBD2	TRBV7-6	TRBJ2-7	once	CASSLGSGTLYEQYF	TGTGCCAGCAGCTTAGGTAGCGGGACCCTCTACGAGCAGTACTTC
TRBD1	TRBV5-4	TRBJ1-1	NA	CASSLLGQGGPEAFF	TGTGCCAGCAGCTTGCTGGGACAGGGAGGACCTGAAGCTTTCTTT
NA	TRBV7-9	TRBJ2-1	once	CASSLLGRYNEQFF	TGTGCCAGCAGCTTACTAGGGAGGTACAATGAGCAGTTCTTC
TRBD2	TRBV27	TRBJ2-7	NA	CASSSGLVWYEQYF	TGTGCCAGCAGTTCGGGACTAGTTTGGTACGAGCAGTACTTC
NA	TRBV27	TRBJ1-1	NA	CASSFIGRENTEAFF	TGTGCCAGCAGTTTTATAGGGAGGGAAAACACTGAAGCTTTCTTT